Below are 9 T cell receptor beta chains sequenced from a single sample in a study of yellow fever vaccine responses in identical twins. TCRdb reprocessed the RT-PCR reads via MiXCR and lists one record per CDR3 protein. The table shows some 1,200 distinct CDR3 sequences, with about four fifths occurring only once. The source material was T cells from blood (PBMCs), unsorted or a sorted subset (not recorded which), sampled before or after yellow fever vaccination (not recorded which). Receptor source: a female donor who received the yellow fever vaccine.

This clonotype appeared a single time. The chain links TRBV7-3 to TRBJ2-5; 13 bases agree with TRBD2. V dropped 5 bases and J dropped 3; count of bases not matched to a gene: 3. There are 15 residues in the CDR3. Germline values: CDR1 SGHTA, CDR2 FQGTGA. The CDR3 sequence: CASSLGTSGKETQYF. Here the CDR3 DNA reads TGTGCCAGCAGCCTCGGGACTAGCGGGAAAGAGACCCAGTACTTC.

This clonotype turned up a few times. The V and J genes are TRBV6-1 and TRBJ1-1; D unclear. This CDR3 has 15 residues. Trimming removed 10 bases at V and 1 base at J, with 19 bases between. CDR1 MNHNS and CDR2 SASEGT come from the germline V gene. CDR3 in DNA: TGTGCCATCAAATCGGCCGAGGATTGGAACACTGAAGCTTTCTTT. Amino acids: CAIKSAEDWNTEAFF.

The J gene is TRBJ1-1, the V gene TRBV15; no reliable D call. V was shortened by 5 bases and J by 3 bases, with 19 bases between the two germline ends. CDR1 and CDR2 (germline): LNHNV, YYDKDF (reference sequence). The CDR3 totals 16 residues. DNA for the CDR3: TGTGCCACCAGCTCCCTGCTGTTCGGGCGGCACACTGAAGCTTTCTTT. The encoded protein is CATSSLLFGRHTEAFF. The full variable domain, in which reference TRBV15 and TRBJ1-1 provide the parts outside the CDR3, is DAMVIQNPRYQVTQFGKPVTLSCSQTLNHNVMYWYQQKSSQAPKLLFHYYDKDFNNEADTPDNFQSRRPNTSFCFLDIRSPGLGDTAMYLCATSSLLFGRHTEAFFGQGTRLTVV.

The chain couples TRBV7-3 to TRBJ2-2, with D unresolved. Between the trimmed V and J ends, which lost 4 bases and 0 bases, there was a span of 6 bases. CDR3 length equals 14 residues. Germline assignment: CDR1 SGHTA and CDR2 FQGTGA. The CDR3 coding sequence is TGTGCCAGCAGCTCCTCAACGAACACCGGGGAGCTGTTTTTT. The encoded protein is CASSSSTNTGELFF. Complete variable domain (other parts from reference TRBV7-3 and TRBJ2-2): GAGVSQTPSNKVTEKGKYVELRCDPISGHTALYWYRQSLGQGPEFLIYFQGTGAADDSGLPNDRFFAVRPEGSVSTLKIQRTERGDSAVYLCASSSSTNTGELFFGEGSRLTVL.

This chain's CDR3 is CASSQHRDSEQFF. The CDR3 DNA is TGCGCCAGCAGCCAACACAGGGACTCCGAGCAGTTCTTC. The gene calls are TRBV5-1 and TRBJ2-1; D tentatively fits TRBD1 or TRBD2 (6 bases each). In germline, CDR1 is SGHRS, CDR2 YFSETQ. The V end was cut by 4 bases, the J end by 10 bases, with 15 bases between. The CDR3 extends over 13 amino acids.

The J gene is TRBJ2-1, the V gene TRBV6-2 or TRBV6-3; D gene uncertain. Trimming cost V 2 bases and J 8 bases, with 10 bases left between them. Germline V gives CDR1 MNHEY, CDR2 SVGEGT. The CDR3 extends over 13 amino acids. CDR3 DNA: TGTGCCAGCAGTTACGGGCCTCGGCATGAGCAGTTCTTC. Encoded protein: CASSYGPRHEQFF.

The table lists this clonotype with a few counts. The chain combines TRBV23-1 with TRBJ1-4, with no clear D. TRBV23-1 counts as an open reading frame of uncertain function. Trimming stripped 4 bases from V and 7 bases from J, with 13 bases between. The CDR3 covers 14 residues. The CDR3, as DNA: TGCGCCAGCAGTCGGTTCCGGGGTGGTGAAAAACTGTTTTTT. Residues: CASSRFRGGEKLFF.

The gene calls are TRBV4-3 and TRBJ2-1; the D gene could be TRBD1 or TRBD2 (5 bases each). This CDR3 has 19 residues. The V and J ends lost 0 bases and 0 bases respectively, with 18 bases between them. Germline V gives CDR1 LGHNA, CDR2 YSLEER. The CDR3 loop reads CASSQEGDLSGSSYNEQFF. In nucleotides, the CDR3 is TGCGCCAGCAGCCAAGAAGGGGACCTGTCCGGAAGCTCCTACAATGAGCAGTTCTTC.

The chain has TRBV29-1 and TRBJ2-5; possible D gene TRBD2, 5 bases. The CDR3 sequence is 13 residues long. Germline CDR1 is SQVTM and CDR2 is ANQGSEA. The V gene lost 6 bases and the J gene lost 10 bases, with 21 bases spanning the gap. CDR3 protein: CSVSGPPTGIQYF. The CDR3 DNA follows: TGCAGCGTCTCCGGGCCCCCAACCGGGATCCAGTACTTC.